A selection of T cell receptor beta chains follows, all from one sample in a study of identifying expanded T cells in peripheral blood. TCRdb keeps only in-frame clones here, not all; method: immunoSEQ multiplex PCR. The data show about 100,000 clones, over 75% seen once. Sequencing input: blood. Source of these receptors: a person aged 18 to 75 in good health. The CDR3 runs from the conserved cysteine through the conserved F or W. A D gene is named only where the DNA matches it firmly. A clone size is listed for some rows: how often the clone was seen (once, few, many), or a class if it is expanded.

TRBV4-1,TRBD2,NA,TRBJ2-1,CASSPYRAPGLAGGPTRGEQFF,TGCGCCAGCAGCCCTTACAGGGCGCCGGGACTAGCGGGAGGACCTACACGGGGAGAGCAGTTCTTC
TRBV2,TRBD1,NA,TRBJ1-5,CASSREDRVNQPQHF,TGTGCCAGCAGCCGAGAGGACAGGGTGAATCAGCCCCAGCATTTT
TRBV30,NA,once,TRBJ1-1,CAWSVTQTIGDSKDTEAFF,TGTGCCTGGAGTGTAACCCAAACCATCGGGGACTCAAAGGACACTGAAGCTTTCTTT
TRBV4-2,TRBD1,few,TRBJ1-1,CASSQRGQGNTEAFF,TGTGCCAGCAGCCAGCGGGGACAGGGGAACACTGAAGCTTTCTTT
TRBV4-1,NA,NA,TRBJ1-1,CASSQDQAANTEAFF,TGCGCCAGCAGCCAAGATCAGGCAGCGAACACTGAAGCTTTCTTT
TRBV5-4,NA,NA,TRBJ1-1,CASSGVSNTEAFF,TGTGCCAGCAGCGGGGTGAGCAACACTGAAGCTTTCTTT
TRBV10-3,NA,NA,TRBJ2-7,CAISPAPTGDEQYF,TGTGCCATCAGCCCAGCCCCTACCGGGGACGAGCAGTACTTC
TRBV15,NA,NA,TRBJ2-1,CATSGPISNEQFF,TGTGCCACCAGCGGCCCAATCTCCAATGAGCAGTTCTTC
TRBV6-6,TRBD2,NA,TRBJ2-1,CATSGRAPTVDEQFF,TGTGCGACTAGCGGGAGGGCCCCGACGGTCGATGAGCAGTTCTTC
TRBV7-2,TRBD2,NA,TRBJ2-7,CASSLAGLAGVNEQYF,TGTGCCAGCAGCTTAGCGGGACTAGCGGGAGTTAACGAGCAGTACTTC
TRBV5-1,NA,NA,TRBJ1-1,CASRRTDTLNTEAFF,TGCGCCAGCAGACGAACCGACACTTTGAACACTGAAGCTTTCTTT
TRBV2,TRBD1,once,TRBJ2-2,CASSETGSNTGELFF,TGTGCCAGCAGTGAGACAGGGTCGAACACCGGGGAGCTGTTTTTT
TRBV9,TRBD1,NA,TRBJ1-3,CASSVAVGTGDGNTIYF,TGTGCCAGCAGCGTAGCCGTAGGGACAGGGGATGGAAACACCATATATTTT
TRBV5-5,NA,NA,TRBJ1-5,CASSLLGQPQHF,TGTGCCAGCAGCTTGTTGGGCCAGCCCCAGCATTTT
TRBV5-1,NA,NA,TRBJ1-6,CASSLQYNSPLHF,TGCGCCAGCAGCTTACAGTATAATTCACCCCTCCACTTT
TRBV2,NA,NA,TRBJ2-7,CASSVDRIYEQYF,TGTGCCAGCAGTGTTGACAGGATCTACGAGCAGTACTTC
TRBV7-9,TRBD1,NA,TRBJ2-3,CASSRGGQAADTQYF,TGTGCCAGCAGCCGAGGCGGACAGGCGGCAGATACGCAGTATTTT
TRBV29-1,TRBD1,NA,TRBJ1-2,CSGGDRATYGYTF,TGCAGCGGCGGGGACAGGGCGACCTATGGCTACACCTTC
TRBV29-1,NA,NA,TRBJ2-7,CSAGDRHEQYF,TGCAGCGCGGGTGACAGGCACGAGCAGTACTTC
TRBV4-1,NA,NA,TRBJ2-7,CASSQASRIGAHEQYF,TGCGCCAGCAGCCAAGCGTCCAGGATAGGAGCCCACGAGCAGTACTTC
TRBV19,NA,NA,TRBJ2-1,CASSSQGRGTNEQFF,TGTGCCAGTAGTAGTCAGGGGAGGGGAACGAATGAGCAGTTCTTC
TRBV6-5,NA,NA,TRBJ2-5,CAGSYEGVGQETQYF,TGTGCCGGCAGTTACGAGGGAGTGGGCCAAGAGACCCAGTACTTC
TRBV7-2,NA,NA,TRBJ2-1,CASSLGTSLRGNEQFF,TGTGCCAGCAGCTTAGGTACTAGCCTGAGGGGCAATGAGCAGTTCTTC
TRBV6-1,NA,NA,TRBJ1-5,CASSESGSSNQPQHF,TGTGCCAGCAGTGAATCGGGGAGTAGCAATCAGCCCCAGCATTTT
TRBV10-1,NA,NA,TRBJ2-1,CASKQSRGLGEQFF,TGCGCCAGTAAGCAATCAAGGGGCCTGGGTGAGCAGTTCTTC
TRBV10-3,NA,NA,TRBJ2-3,CASRSDISTDTQYF,TGTGCCTCCCGGTCGGATATTAGCACAGATACGCAGTATTTT
TRBV19,NA,NA,TRBJ1-1,CASSIGGNVGNTEAFF,TGTGCCAGTAGTATCGGGGGGAATGTGGGGAACACTGAAGCTTTCTTT
TRBV5-1,NA,NA,TRBJ1-4,CASSLNGDGEKLFF,TGCGCCAGCAGCTTGAACGGGGATGGTGAAAAACTGTTTTTT
TRBV11-3,NA,NA,TRBJ2-2,CASSLGSWGELFF,TGTGCCAGCAGCCTGGGGTCTTGGGGGGAGCTGTTTTTT
TRBV4-2,NA,NA,TRBJ1-1,CASSQDRENTEAFF,TGTGCCAGCAGCCAAGACAGGGAGAACACTGAAGCTTTCTTT
TRBV25-1,TRBD1,once,TRBJ1-1,CASSGQGRNTEAFF,TGTGCCAGCAGCGGACAGGGACGGAACACTGAAGCTTTCTTT
TRBV4-1,NA,NA,TRBJ1-4,CASSPPTGTEKLFF,TGCGCCAGCAGCCCCCCGACGGGAACTGAAAAACTGTTTTTT
TRBV18,NA,NA,TRBJ2-3,CASSPRTSTDTQYF,TGTGCCAGCTCACCACGGACTAGCACAGATACGCAGTATTTT
TRBV5-1,TRBD1,few,TRBJ1-5,CASSSGQNQPQHF,TGCGCCAGCAGCTCGGGACAGAATCAGCCCCAGCATTTT
TRBV25-1,TRBD1,NA,TRBJ1-1,CASRDRVNTEAFF,TGTGCCAGCCGAGACAGGGTTAACACTGAAGCTTTCTTT
TRBV5-1,NA,NA,TRBJ1-1,CASSLGGGKNTEAFF,TGCGCCAGCAGCTTGGGCGGGGGCAAGAACACTGAAGCTTTCTTT
TRBV4-1,NA,once,TRBJ1-6,CASSQGFGVEGSPLHF,TGCGCCAGCAGCCAAGGGTTCGGGGTAGAGGGTTCACCCCTCCACTTT
TRBV5-4,TRBD2,NA,TRBJ2-7,CASSLGLAGGVYEQYF,TGTGCCAGCAGCTTGGGACTAGCGGGGGGGGTCTACGAGCAGTACTTC
TRBV10-3,TRBD2,NA,TRBJ2-3,CAIRPSGGNGDTQYF,TGTGCCATCAGACCTAGCGGGGGGAATGGGGATACGCAGTATTTT
TRBV6-4,NA,NA,TRBJ1-1,CASRGEGGTEAFF,TGTGCCAGCAGAGGTGAGGGCGGCACTGAAGCTTTCTTT
TRBV5-1,NA,NA,TRBJ2-2,CASSLNPGGEDGELFF,TGCGCCAGCAGCTTGAATCCTGGGGGCGAGGACGGGGAGCTGTTTTTT
TRBV11-3,TRBD2,once,TRBJ2-7,CASSPISGREQQYF,TGTGCCAGCAGCCCCATTAGCGGGAGGGAACAGCAGTACTTC
TRBV19,NA,NA,TRBJ1-3,CASKEYGGQLISGNTIYF,TGTGCCAGTAAGGAATACGGCGGACAGCTCATTTCTGGAAACACCATATATTTT
TRBV18,NA,NA,TRBJ2-7,CASSPGVGRLPYEQYF,TGTGCCAGCTCACCGGGGGTGGGGCGACTTCCCTACGAGCAGTACTTC
TRBV5-6,TRBD1,NA,TRBJ1-2,CASSPYGQGYYGYTF,TGTGCCAGCAGCCCGTACGGACAGGGATACTATGGCTACACCTTC
TRBV19,NA,NA,TRBJ2-3,CASSRTPGRNTQYF,TGTGCCAGTAGCCGGACCCCAGGGAGGAATACGCAGTATTTT
TRBV6-1,NA,NA,TRBJ1-4,CASSENTGEKLFF,TGTGCCAGCAGTGAGAACACCGGGGAAAAACTGTTTTTT
TRBV6-1,NA,NA,TRBJ2-2,CASRVADYTGELFF,TGTGCCAGCAGAGTAGCGGACTACACCGGGGAGCTGTTTTTT
TRBV6-6,NA,NA,TRBJ1-5,CASSYSSGNNQPQHF,TGTGCCAGCAGTTACTCGAGTGGGAACAATCAGCCCCAGCATTTT